This T cell receptor beta chain derives from a study of beta chain features in type 1 diabetes. V was pared by 4 bases and J by 0 bases, with 12 bases between. This CDR3 is built from 16 residues. Germline values: CDR1 SGHDN, CDR2 FVKESK. Investigators reverse transcribed all isolated RNA, so they sequenced expressed TCRB transcripts. The data were produced by immunoSEQ multiplex PCR, yet TCRdb's version contains in-frame clones alone and is incomplete. The table lists about 190,000 clones, roughly 7.1% of them singletons. Findings and caveats of the study: The study found moderately but significantly shorter TCRB CDR3s in all four CD4+ subsets of Type 1 diabetes patients.

As concerns this clone: The antigen is unknown.

The receptor's source is a woman between 40 and 55 years old with type 1 diabetes. Material for sequencing was central memory CD4+ T cells from blood. V is TRBV14 and J is TRBJ1-4; D is unclear. DNA of the CDR3: TGTGCCAGCAGCCCGTCGCACAGCACAACTAATGAAAAACTGTTTTTT. The encoded protein is CASSPSHSTTNEKLFF.